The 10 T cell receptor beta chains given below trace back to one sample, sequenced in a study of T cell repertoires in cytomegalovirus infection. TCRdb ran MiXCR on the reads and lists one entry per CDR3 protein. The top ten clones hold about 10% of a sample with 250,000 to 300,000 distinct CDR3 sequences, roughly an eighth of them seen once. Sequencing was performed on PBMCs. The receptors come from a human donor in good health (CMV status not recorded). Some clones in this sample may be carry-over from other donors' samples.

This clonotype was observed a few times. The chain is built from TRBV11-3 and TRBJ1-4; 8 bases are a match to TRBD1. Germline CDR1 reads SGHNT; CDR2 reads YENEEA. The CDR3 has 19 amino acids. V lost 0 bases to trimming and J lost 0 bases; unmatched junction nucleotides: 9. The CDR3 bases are TGTGCCAGCAGCTTAGACGGTTCCGGACAGGGCTCAACTAATGAAAAACTGTTTTTT. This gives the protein CASSLDGSGQGSTNEKLFF. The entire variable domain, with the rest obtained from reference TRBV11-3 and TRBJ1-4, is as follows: EAGVVQSPRYKIIEKKQPVAFWCNPISGHNTLYWYLQNLGQGPELLIRYENEEAVDDSQLPKDRFSAERLKGVDSTLKIQPAELGDSAVYLCASSLDGSGQGSTNEKLFFGSGTQLSVL.

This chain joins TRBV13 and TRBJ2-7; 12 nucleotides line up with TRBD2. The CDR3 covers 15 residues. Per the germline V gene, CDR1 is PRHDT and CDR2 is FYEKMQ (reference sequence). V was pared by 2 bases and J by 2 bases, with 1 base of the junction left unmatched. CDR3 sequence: CASSLRLAGAYEQYF. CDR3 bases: TGTGCCAGCAGCTTAAGACTAGCGGGGGCCTACGAGCAGTACTTC.

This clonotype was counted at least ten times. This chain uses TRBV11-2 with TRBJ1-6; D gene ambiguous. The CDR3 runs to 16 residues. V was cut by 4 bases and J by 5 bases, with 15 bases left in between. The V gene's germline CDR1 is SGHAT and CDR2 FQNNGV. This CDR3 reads CASSYPAGRNNSPLHF. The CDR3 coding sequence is TGTGCCAGCAGCTATCCGGCGGGGAGGAATAATTCACCCCTCCACTTT.

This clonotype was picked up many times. The CDR3 sequence: CASSLVGEASGGQETQYF. The CDR3 DNA is TGTGCCAGCAGCTTAGTGGGGGAAGCTAGCGGGGGCCAAGAGACCCAGTACTTC. The V and J genes are TRBV7-2 and TRBJ2-5, with 10 bases lining up with TRBD2. With 1 base clipped from V and 1 base from J, the junction kept 9 bases outside the gene matches. Germline V gives CDR1 SGHTA, CDR2 FQGNSA. CDR3 size: 18 residues.

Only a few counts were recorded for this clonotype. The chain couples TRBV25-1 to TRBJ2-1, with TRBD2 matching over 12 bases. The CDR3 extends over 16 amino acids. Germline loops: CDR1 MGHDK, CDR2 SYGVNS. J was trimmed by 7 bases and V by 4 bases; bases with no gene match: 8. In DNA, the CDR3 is TGTGCCAGCAGTGCCTCTAGCGGGAGGGGTCTAAATGAGCAGTTCTTC. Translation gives CASSASSGRGLNEQFF.

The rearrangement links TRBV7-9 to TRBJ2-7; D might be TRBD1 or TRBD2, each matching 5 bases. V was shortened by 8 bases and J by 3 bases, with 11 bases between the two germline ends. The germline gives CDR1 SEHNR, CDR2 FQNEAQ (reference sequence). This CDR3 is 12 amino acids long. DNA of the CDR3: TGTGCCAGCGGGGACGGCAACTACGAGCAGTACTTC. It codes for CASGDGNYEQYF.

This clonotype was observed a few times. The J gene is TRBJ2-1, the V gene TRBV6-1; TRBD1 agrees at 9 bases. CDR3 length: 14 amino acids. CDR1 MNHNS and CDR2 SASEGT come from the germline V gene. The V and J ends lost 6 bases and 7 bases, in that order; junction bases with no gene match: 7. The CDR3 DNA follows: TGTGCCAGCAGGTGGACAGGGGATAAAAATGAGCAGTTCTTC. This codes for CASRWTGDKNEQFF.

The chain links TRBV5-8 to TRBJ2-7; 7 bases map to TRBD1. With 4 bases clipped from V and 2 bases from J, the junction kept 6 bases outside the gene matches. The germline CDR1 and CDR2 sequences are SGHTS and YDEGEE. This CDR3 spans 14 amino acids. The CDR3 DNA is TGTGCCAGCAGCGCATACAGGGGTCCCTACGAGCAGTACTTC. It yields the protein CASSAYRGPYEQYF.

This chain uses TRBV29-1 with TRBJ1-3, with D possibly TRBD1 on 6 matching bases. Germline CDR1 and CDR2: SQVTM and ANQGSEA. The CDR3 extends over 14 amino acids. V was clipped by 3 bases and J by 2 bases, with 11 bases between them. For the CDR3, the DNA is TGCAGCGTTGATCAGGGGTTAACTGGAAACACCATATATTTT. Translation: CSVDQGLTGNTIYF.

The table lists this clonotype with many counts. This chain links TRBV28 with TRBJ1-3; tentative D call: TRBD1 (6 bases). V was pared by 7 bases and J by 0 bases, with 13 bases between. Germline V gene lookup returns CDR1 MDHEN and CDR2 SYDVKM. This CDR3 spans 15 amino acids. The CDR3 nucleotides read TGTGCCAGCAAAGAACAGGGCAGCTCTGGAAACACCATATATTTT. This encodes CASKEQGSSGNTIYF.